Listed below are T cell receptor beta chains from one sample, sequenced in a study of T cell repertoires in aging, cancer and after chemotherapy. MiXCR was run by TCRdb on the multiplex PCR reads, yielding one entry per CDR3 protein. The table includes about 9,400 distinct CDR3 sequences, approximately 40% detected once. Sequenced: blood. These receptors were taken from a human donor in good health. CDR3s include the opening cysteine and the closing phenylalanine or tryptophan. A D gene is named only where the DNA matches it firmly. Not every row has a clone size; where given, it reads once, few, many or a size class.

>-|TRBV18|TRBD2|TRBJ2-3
TGTGCCAGCTCACCTAGCGGGGATAGCACAGATACGCAGTATTTT
CASSPSGDSTDTQYF
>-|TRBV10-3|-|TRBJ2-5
TGTGCCATCCGCCCCGGAGGGGAGACCCAGTACTTC
CAIRPGGETQYF
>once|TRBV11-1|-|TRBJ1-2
TGTGCCAGCGGGTCGTCCTACTATGGCTACACCTTC
CASGSSYYGYTF
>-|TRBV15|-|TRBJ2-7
TGTGCCACCAGCAGAGTGGCGGGAACCCCTGACGAGCAGTACTTC
CATSRVAGTPDEQYF
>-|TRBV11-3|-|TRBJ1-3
TGTGCCAGCAGCTTACCCAGCTCTGGAAACACCATATATTTT
CASSLPSSGNTIYF
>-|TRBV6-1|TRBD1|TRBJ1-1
TGTACCAGCACCCAAGGACAGGTTGGAACTGAAGCTTTCTTT
CTSTQGQVGTEAFF
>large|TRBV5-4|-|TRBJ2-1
TGTGCCAGCAGCGCCCTTGGCAGTCACAATGAGCAGTTCTTC
CASSALGSHNEQFF
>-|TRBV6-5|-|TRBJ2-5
TGTGCCAGCAGTTATGTACCAGGGGTCCAAGAGACCCAGTACTTC
CASSYVPGVQETQYF
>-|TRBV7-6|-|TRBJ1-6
TGTGCCAGCAGCTTAGGTCTGGACAATTCACCCCTCCACTTT
CASSLGLDNSPLHF
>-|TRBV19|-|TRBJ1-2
TGTGCCAGTAGTATAGATGGGACATCCTATTTAGGAGATGGCTACACCTTC
CASSIDGTSYLGDGYTF
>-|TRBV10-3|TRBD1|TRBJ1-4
TGTGCCATCAGTGATGACAGGGATATCGAAAAACTGTTTTTT
CAISDDRDIEKLFF
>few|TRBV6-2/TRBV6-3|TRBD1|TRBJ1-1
TGTGCCAGCAGTCGACAGGGAGGAAACACTGAAGCTTTCTTT
CASSRQGGNTEAFF
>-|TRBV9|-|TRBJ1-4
TGTGCCAGAATCTACGGGACGGCAGAAAAACTGTTTTTT
CARIYGTAEKLFF
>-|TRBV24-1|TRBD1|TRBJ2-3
TGTGCCACCAGTGACTGGGACAGCGGCACAGATACGCAGTATTTT
CATSDWDSGTDTQYF
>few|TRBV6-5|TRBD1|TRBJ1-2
TGTGCCAGCAGTTTCGGACAGGGCTTCCGCTATGGCTACACCTTC
CASSFGQGFRYGYTF
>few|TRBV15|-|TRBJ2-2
TGTGCCACCAGCAGAGCCGGTCAGGGGTTCAACACCGGGGAGCTGTTTTTT
CATSRAGQGFNTGELFF
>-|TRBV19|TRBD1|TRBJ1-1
TGTGCCAGTATCGAGGGGGCGACCACTGAAGCTTTCTTT
CASIEGATTEAFF
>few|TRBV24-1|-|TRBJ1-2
TGTGCCACCAGTGATACAGGCCCCTATGGCTACACCTTC
CATSDTGPYGYTF
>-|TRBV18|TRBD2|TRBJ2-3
TGTGCCAGCTCACCAACTAGCGGGGATAGCACAGATACGCAGTATTTT
CASSPTSGDSTDTQYF
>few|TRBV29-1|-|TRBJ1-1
TGCAGCTCCACCGGGACGGAGCTCATGAACACTGAAGCTTTCTTT
CSSTGTELMNTEAFF
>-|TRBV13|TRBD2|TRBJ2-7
TGTGCCAGCAGCCCGCGGGGGAACTCCTACGAGCAGTACTTC
CASSPRGNSYEQYF
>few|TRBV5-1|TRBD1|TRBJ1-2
TGCGCCAGCCGGACCGGGACAGGGAAGGATGGCTACACCTTC
CASRTGTGKDGYTF
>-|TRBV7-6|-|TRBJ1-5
TGTGCCAGCAGCGACCTCCGACGGGGCAGCCAAAGCAATCAGCCCCAGCATTTT
CASSDLRRGSQSNQPQHF
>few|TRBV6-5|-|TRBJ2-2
TGTGCCAGCAGTCTGACTAGGAACACCGGGGAGCTGTTTTTT
CASSLTRNTGELFF
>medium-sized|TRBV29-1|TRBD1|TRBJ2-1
TGCAGCGTTGAAGGACAGGGGTATGAGCAGTTCTTC
CSVEGQGYEQFF
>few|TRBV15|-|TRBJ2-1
TGTGCCACCAGCAGAGATCGGGGGGCAAGCTCCTACAATGAGCAGTTCTTC
CATSRDRGASSYNEQFF
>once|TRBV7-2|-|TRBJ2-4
TGTGCCAGCAGCTTGTGGGCTGATAGAAACATTCAGTACTTC
CASSLWADRNIQYF
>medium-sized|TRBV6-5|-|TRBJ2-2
TGTGCCAGCAGTCCCCCCATGGTGTGGGGGCCAGGGGAGCTGTTTTTT
CASSPPMVWGPGELFF
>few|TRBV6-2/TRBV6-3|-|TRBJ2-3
TGTGCCAGCAAAAGGGTGGAGGATACGCAGTATTTT
CASKRVEDTQYF
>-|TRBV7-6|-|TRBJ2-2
TGTGCCAGCAGCTTAGTCCTACCGGGGGGCGCGGACACCGGGGAGCTGTTTTTT
CASSLVLPGGADTGELFF
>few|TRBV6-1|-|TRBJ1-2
TGTGCCAGCAACCCGGCCAGGGTCTATGGCTACACCTTC
CASNPARVYGYTF
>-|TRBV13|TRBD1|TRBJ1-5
TGTGCCAGCATCCCCTGGGGACAGGATCGACAGCCCCAGCATTTT
CASIPWGQDRQPQHF
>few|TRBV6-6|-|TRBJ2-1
TGTGCCAGCAGCTACCTAAGAGAGCAGTTCTTC
CASSYLREQFF
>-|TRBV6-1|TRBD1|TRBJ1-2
TGTGCCAGCAGTGTAGGACAGGCCCGCTATGGCTACACCTTC
CASSVGQARYGYTF
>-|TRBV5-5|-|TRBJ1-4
TGTGCCAGCAAAGGGGTTCCTAATGAAAAACTGTTTTTT
CASKGVPNEKLFF
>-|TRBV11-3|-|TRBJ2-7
TGTGCCAGCAGCCGGGCTAATACACGTTACGAGCAGTACTTC
CASSRANTRYEQYF
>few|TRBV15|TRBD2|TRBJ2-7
TGTGCCACCAGCGGCCCACTAGCGGGAGTCGGTGAGCAGTACTTC
CATSGPLAGVGEQYF
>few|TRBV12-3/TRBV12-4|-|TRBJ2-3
TGTGCCAGCAGTTACATAGGGGGCGGGAGTTGGACAGATACGCAGTATTTT
CASSYIGGGSWTDTQYF
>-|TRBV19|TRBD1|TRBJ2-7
TGTGCCAGTAGGATCGGGACAGGGTCCTACGAGCAGTACTTC
CASRIGTGSYEQYF
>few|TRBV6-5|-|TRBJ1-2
TGTGCCAGCGGGAGAGTTAACTATGGCTACACCTTC
CASGRVNYGYTF
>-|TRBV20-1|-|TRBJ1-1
TGCAGTGCTAGGCTCTTGGCGGAGGGGCAGAACACTGAAGCTTTCTTT
CSARLLAEGQNTEAFF
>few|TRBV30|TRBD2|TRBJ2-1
TGTGCCTGGACCCCCCCCGGCGGGAGGGCCAGTGAGCAGTTCTTC
CAWTPPGGRASEQFF
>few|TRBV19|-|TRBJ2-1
TGTGCCAGTAGTAAAAGGGCCTCCTACAATGAGCAGTTCTTC
CASSKRASYNEQFF
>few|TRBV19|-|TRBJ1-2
TGTGCCAGTAGTCCGCAAGGTGCGGATGGCTACACCTTC
CASSPQGADGYTF
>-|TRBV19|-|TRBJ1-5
TGTGCCAGTAGTATAGGTCCAGGCTCCAATCAGCCCCAGCATTTT
CASSIGPGSNQPQHF